This T cell receptor beta chain was found in a study of shared clonotypes between healthy human individuals. Overall study results and limits: The study sampled only blood, and tissue repertoires likely differ. Rarefaction indicated that sorted-subset sequencing remained incomplete although depth was large.

After removal of 0 bases from V and 6 bases from J, the junction contained 2 bases not matched to a gene. The V gene's germline CDR1 is SGDLS and CDR2 YYNGEE. This CDR3 comprises 15 residues. This clone was recorded only once. Its matching antigen is unknown. Using immunoSEQ multiplex PCR, the repertoire was profiled, and TCRdb retains in-frame clones only, with some absent. The table includes a few hundred thousand clones, roughly 91% detected once. The specimen sequenced was memory CD8+ T cells sorted from blood. Sample subset: CD45RO+ cells pooled with CCR7-negative TemRA cells. This sequence originates from a man aged 18 to 29 in good health. The chain has TRBV9 and TRBJ1-4, with 10 positions matching TRBD1. CDR3 in amino acids: CASSVEGTGDEKLFF. CDR3 nucleotide sequence: TGTGCCAGCAGCGTAGAAGGGACAGGGGATGAAAAACTGTTTTTT.